The source of this T cell receptor (beta chain) is a study of blood T cell repertoires in COVID-19. Study-level information: COVID-19 samples collected from the United States, Italy and Spain covered acute and convalescent phases.

Generated by immunoSEQ multiplex PCR, the TCRdb table keeps only in-frame clones and is missing some. The table lists roughly 400,000 clones, over 85% of them singletons. V was cut by 2 bases and J by 6 bases, with 11 bases left in between. The CDR3 is 13 amino acids. CDR1 LNHNV and CDR2 YYDKDF come from the germline V gene (reference sequence). The specimen sequenced was PBMCs or T cells enriched from blood (not recorded which). This TCR derives from a woman aged 25 to 39 who had recovered from COVID-19. J is TRBJ2-7 and V is TRBV15; D is unresolved. The CDR3 loop reads CATSRPLSVEQYF. As DNA, the CDR3 is TGTGCCACCAGCAGACCTTTGAGCGTCGAGCAGTACTTC.